Below, 14 T cell receptor beta chains from the same sample are listed, as sequenced in a study of OX40 agonist ivuxolimab in advanced cancers. The protocol used for the library was the immunoSEQ multiplex PCR assay. The clones in this table, taken by TCRdb from immuneACCESS, are in-frame only. Not every clone is retained; where verified, under half of the shortfall comes from an unresolved V gene, and the cause of the rest is unknown. Present in this sample are 45,000 to 60,000 clones, more than 70% of which were seen just once. The ten top clones hold 6% to 7% of the sample. Material: CD4+ or CD8+ T cells sorted from blood, obtained in a trial of the OX40 agonist ivuxolimab. These receptors were collected from an adult with an advanced solid tumor such as melanoma, head and neck, liver or kidney cancer.

This rearrangement joins TRBV5-5 to TRBJ1-6, with D unresolved. Trimming pared 0 bases from V and 4 bases from J, leaving 5 bases between. CDR3 size: 14 residues. CDR1 is SGHKS and CDR2 is YYEKEE in the germline V gene (reference sequence). The CDR3 protein is CASSLDTYNSPLHF. In DNA form, the CDR3 reads TGTGCCAGCAGCTTGGACACGTATAATTCACCCCTCCACTTT. The variable domain in full, with the rest retrieved from reference TRBV5-5 and TRBJ1-6, is DAGVTQSPTHLIKTRGQQVTLRCSPISGHKSVSWYQQVLGQGPQFIFQYYEKEERGRGNFPDRFSARQFPNYSSELNVNALLLGDSALYLCASSLDTYNSPLHFGNGTRLTVT.

This clone has only one observation. This sequence joins TRBV5-4 and TRBJ2-5, with TRBD2 matching over 8 bases. The J call is in doubt because the DNA end fits TRBJ2-7 better. The germline CDR1 and CDR2 sequences are SGHNT and YYREEE (reference sequence). The CDR3 has 16 amino acids. CDR3 in amino acids: CASSSIPTSDNYEQYF. The CDR3 coding sequence is TGTGCCAGCAGCTCGATTCCGACTAGCGACAATTACGAGCAGTACTTC.

This rearrangement joins TRBV6-1 to TRBJ1-2; D might be TRBD1 (5 bases). The germline V gene encodes CDR1 MNHNS and CDR2 SASEGT. V was trimmed by 2 bases and J by 10 bases, leaving 20 bases between them. The CDR3 consists of 15 residues. CDR3 loop: CASSERSRQGYPYTF. DNA of the CDR3: TGTGCCAGCAGTGAAAGGAGTCGGCAGGGTTACCCCTACACCTTC.

This rearrangement joins TRBV2 to TRBJ1-1; unclear D gene. The CDR3 runs 14 residues. CDR1 and CDR2 (germline): SNHLY, FYNNEI. V gave up 1 base and J gave up 2 bases, with 8 bases separating them. The CDR3 loop is CASSEGAVNTEAFF. In DNA form, the CDR3 reads TGTGCCAGCAGTGAAGGGGCAGTCAACACTGAAGCTTTCTTT.

In DNA, the CDR3 is TGCGCCAGCAGCCAAGCAGGGCTCAGCTCCTACAATGAGCAGTTCTTC. It is translated as CASSQAGLSSYNEQFF. The chain couples TRBV4-1 to TRBJ2-1, with D possibly TRBD1 on 5 matching bases. This CDR3 is 16 amino acids long. The V gene's germline CDR1 is MGHRA and CDR2 YSYEKL. The ends were cut back, 1 base at V and 0 bases at J, with 10 bases in the middle.

The V gene is TRBV29-1, the J gene TRBJ2-1; tentative D call: TRBD2 (6 bases). The CDR3 loop spans 15 amino acids. Germline CDR1 and CDR2: SQVTM and ANQGSEA. With 5 bases removed from V and 0 bases from J, the gap between germline ends came to 14 bases. CDR3 sequence: CSVPRLVGSYNEQFF. CDR3 DNA: TGCAGCGTTCCTAGACTAGTGGGCTCCTACAATGAGCAGTTCTTC.

The gene calls are TRBV29-1 and TRBJ2-5; 8 nucleotides align to TRBD2. CDR1 SQVTM and CDR2 ANQGSEA come from the germline V gene. J gave up 5 bases and V 3 bases, and 5 bases lay outside the gene matches. The CDR3 runs to 13 residues. The DNA for the CDR3 is TGCAGCGTTGAGCGGGAGGCGGGGGAGACCCAGTACTTC. Amino acids: CSVEREAGETQYF.

The CDR3 protein is CATSRQGNEQFF. The CDR3, as DNA: TGTGCCACCAGCAGACAGGGAAATGAGCAGTTCTTC. The chain uses TRBV15 and TRBJ2-1, with TRBD1 as a possible D gene (5 bases). V was clipped by 2 bases and J by 7 bases, with 6 bases between them. This CDR3 is 12 amino acids long. Germline CDR1 reads LNHNV; CDR2 reads YYDKDF (reference sequence).

This clone was observed a few times. Additional DNA sequences in this sample encode the identical CDR3. The chain carries TRBV7-9 and TRBJ2-2; no clear D. Germline V gives CDR1 SEHNR, CDR2 FQNEAQ (reference sequence). The CDR3 totals 13 residues. Trimming removed 2 bases from V and 7 bases from J, with 8 bases in between. For the CDR3, the DNA is TGTGCCAGCAGCTTACCCGGCGGCGGGGAGCTGTTTTTT. This codes for CASSLPGGGELFF.

The DNA for the CDR3 is TGTGCCAGCAGTTACTCCATATCGGGCACTGAAGCTTTCTTT. It specifies CASSYSISGTEAFF. The rearrangement uses TRBV6-5 and TRBJ1-1, with D uncertain. The V and J ends lost 0 bases and 4 bases respectively, with 9 bases between them. The germline CDR1 and CDR2 sequences are MNHEY and SVGAGI. The CDR3 is 14 amino acids.

The genes are TRBV6-5 and TRBJ1-2; tentative D call: TRBD1 (5 bases). Trimming took off 8 bases at V and 7 bases at J, with 20 bases between the two ends. The germline CDR1 and CDR2 sequences are MNHEY and SVGAGI. This CDR3 has 14 amino acids. DNA of the CDR3: TGTGCCAGCGGTCCGGGGGAGGCTCTGGGTGGCTACACCTTC. This encodes CASGPGEALGGYTF.

The rearrangement joins TRBV7-6 to TRBJ2-1, with a tentative D call TRBD1 (6 bases). There are 14 residues in the CDR3. Germline CDR1 SGHVS, CDR2 FNYEAQ. Trimming cost V 1 base and J 5 bases, with 9 bases left between them. The chain's CDR3 is CASSLGGQHNEQFF. The CDR3 nucleotides are TGTGCCAGCAGCTTAGGAGGACAGCACAATGAGCAGTTCTTC.

This chain joins TRBV6-5 and TRBJ1-1; 9 nucleotides align to TRBD1. Germline CDR1 is MNHEY and CDR2 is SVGAGI. Unmatched junction bases numbered 6, after V lost 2 bases and J lost 11 bases. The CDR3 contains 13 residues. For the CDR3, the DNA is TGTGCCAGCAGTTACGGGGGACAGGGTGTTGCTTTCTTT. The encoded protein is CASSYGGQGVAFF.

The gene calls are TRBV5-8 and TRBJ2-5; D unclear. This CDR3 contains 10 residues. The germline CDR1 and CDR2 sequences are SGHTS and YDEGEE. Trimming pared 2 bases from V and 7 bases from J, leaving 3 bases between. CDR3 loop: CASSLWTQYF. The CDR3 DNA is TGTGCCAGCAGCTTATGGACCCAGTACTTC.